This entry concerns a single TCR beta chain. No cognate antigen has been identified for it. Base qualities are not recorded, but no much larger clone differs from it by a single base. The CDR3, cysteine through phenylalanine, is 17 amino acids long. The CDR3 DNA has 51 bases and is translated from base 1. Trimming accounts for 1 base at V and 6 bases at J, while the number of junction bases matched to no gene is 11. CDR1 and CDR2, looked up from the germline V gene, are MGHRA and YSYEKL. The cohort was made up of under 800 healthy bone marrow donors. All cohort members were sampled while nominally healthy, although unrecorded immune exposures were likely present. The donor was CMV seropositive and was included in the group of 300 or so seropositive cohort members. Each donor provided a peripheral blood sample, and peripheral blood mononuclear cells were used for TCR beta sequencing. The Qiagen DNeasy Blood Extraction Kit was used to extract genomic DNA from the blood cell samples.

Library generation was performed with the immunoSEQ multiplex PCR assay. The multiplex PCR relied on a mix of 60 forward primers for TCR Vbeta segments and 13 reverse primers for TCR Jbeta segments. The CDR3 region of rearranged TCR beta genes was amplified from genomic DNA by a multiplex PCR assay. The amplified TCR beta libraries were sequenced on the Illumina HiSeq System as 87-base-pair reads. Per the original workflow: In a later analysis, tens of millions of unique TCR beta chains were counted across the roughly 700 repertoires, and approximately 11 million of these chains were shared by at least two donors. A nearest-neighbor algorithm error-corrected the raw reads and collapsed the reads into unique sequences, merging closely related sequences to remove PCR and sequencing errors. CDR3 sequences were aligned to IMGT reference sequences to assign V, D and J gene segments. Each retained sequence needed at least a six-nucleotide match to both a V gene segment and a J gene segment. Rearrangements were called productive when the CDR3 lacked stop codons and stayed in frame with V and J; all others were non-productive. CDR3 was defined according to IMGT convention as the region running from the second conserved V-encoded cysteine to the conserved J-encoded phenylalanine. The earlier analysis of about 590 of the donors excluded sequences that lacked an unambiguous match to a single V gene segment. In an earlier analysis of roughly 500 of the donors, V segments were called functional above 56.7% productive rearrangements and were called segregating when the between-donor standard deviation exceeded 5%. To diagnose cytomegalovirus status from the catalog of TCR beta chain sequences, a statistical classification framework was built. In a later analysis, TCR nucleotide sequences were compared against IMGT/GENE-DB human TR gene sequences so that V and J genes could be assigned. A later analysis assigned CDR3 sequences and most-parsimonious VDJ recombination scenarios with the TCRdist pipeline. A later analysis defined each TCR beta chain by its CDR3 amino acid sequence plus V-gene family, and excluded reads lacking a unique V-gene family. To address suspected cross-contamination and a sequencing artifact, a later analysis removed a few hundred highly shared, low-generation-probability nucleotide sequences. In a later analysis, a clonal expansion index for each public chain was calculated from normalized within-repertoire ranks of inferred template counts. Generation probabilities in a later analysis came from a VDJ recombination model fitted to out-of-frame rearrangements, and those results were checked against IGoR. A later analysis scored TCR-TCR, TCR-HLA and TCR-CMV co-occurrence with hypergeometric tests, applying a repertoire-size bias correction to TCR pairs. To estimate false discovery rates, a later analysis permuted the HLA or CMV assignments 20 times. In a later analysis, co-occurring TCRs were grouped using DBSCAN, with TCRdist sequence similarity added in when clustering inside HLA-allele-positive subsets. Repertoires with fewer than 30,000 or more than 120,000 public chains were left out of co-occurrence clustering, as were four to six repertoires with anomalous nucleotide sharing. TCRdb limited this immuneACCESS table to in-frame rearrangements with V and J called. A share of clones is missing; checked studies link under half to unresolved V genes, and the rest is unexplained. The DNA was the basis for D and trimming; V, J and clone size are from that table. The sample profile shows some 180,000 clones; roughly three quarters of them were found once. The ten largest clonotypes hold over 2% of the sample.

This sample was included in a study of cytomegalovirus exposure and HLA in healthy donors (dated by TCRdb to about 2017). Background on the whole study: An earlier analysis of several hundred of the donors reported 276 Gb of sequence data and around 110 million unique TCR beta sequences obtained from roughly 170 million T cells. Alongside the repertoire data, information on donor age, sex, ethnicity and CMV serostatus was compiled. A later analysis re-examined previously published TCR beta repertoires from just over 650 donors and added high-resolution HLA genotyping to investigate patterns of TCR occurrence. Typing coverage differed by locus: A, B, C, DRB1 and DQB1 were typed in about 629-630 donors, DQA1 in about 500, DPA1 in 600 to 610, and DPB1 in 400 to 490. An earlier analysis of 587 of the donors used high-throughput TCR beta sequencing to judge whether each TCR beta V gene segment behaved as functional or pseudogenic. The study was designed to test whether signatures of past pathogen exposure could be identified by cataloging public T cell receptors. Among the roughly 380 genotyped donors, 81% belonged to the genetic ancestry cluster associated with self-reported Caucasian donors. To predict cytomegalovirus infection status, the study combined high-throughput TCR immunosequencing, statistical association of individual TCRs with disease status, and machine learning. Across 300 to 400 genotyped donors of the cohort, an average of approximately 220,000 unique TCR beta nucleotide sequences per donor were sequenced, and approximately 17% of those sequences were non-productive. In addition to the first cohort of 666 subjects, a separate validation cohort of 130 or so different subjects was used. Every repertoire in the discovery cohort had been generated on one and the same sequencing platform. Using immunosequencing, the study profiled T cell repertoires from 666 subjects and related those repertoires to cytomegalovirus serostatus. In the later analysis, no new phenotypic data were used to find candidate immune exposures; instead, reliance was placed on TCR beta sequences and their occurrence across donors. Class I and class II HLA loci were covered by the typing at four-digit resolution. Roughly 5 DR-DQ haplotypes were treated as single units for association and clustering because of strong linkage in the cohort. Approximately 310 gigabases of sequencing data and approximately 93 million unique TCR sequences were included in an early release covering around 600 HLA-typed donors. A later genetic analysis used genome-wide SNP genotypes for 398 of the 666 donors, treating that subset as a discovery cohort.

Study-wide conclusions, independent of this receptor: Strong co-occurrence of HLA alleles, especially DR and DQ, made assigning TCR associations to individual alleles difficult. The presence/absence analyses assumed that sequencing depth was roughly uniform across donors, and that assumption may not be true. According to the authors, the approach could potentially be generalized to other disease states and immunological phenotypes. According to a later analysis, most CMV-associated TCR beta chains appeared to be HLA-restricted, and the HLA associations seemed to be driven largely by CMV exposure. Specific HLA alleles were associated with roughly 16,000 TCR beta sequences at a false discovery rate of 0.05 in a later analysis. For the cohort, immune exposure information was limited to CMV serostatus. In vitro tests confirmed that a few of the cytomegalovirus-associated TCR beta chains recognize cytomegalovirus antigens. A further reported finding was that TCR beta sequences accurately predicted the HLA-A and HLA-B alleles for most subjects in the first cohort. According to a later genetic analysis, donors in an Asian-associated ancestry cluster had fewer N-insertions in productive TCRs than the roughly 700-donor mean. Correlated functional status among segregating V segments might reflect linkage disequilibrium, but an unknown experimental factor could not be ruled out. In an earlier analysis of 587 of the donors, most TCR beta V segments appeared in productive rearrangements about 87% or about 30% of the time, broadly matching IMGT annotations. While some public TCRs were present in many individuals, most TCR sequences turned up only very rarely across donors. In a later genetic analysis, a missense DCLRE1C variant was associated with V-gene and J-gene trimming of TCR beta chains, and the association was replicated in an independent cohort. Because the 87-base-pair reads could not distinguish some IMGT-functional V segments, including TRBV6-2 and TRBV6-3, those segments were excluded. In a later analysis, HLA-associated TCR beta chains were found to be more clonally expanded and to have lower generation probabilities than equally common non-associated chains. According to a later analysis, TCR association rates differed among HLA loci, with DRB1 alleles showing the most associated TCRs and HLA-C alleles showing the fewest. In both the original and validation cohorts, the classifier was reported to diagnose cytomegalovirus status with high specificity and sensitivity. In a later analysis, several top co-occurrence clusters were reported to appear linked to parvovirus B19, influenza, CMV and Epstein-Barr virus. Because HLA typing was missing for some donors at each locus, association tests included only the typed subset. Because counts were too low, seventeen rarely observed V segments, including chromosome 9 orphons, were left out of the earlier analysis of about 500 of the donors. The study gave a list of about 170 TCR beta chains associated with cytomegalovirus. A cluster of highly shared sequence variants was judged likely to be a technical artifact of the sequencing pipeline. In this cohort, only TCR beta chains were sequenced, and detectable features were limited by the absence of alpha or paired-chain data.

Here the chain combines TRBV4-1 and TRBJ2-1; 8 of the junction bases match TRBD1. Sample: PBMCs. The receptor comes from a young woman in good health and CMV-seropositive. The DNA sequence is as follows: TGCGCCAGCAGCCAAGTTGGCAGGGGGCATAGCTCCAATGAGCAGTTCTTC. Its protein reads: CASSQVGRGHSSNEQFF.